The text below deals with one T cell receptor (beta chain). The germline CDR1 and CDR2 sequences are SGHDT and YYEEEE. The junction had 8 bases not matched to a gene; V was cut back by 2 bases and J by 6 bases. The CDR3 is made up of 14 amino acids. The sample belongs to a study of blood T cell repertoires in COVID-19. Overall study context: Sites in the United States, Italy and Spain provided acute and convalescent COVID-19 samples. T cells, B-cell-depleted T cells, or PBMCs supplied cDNA or gDNA.

Authors' analysis steps: Using reference gene primer amplification, nucleated cell counts were estimated. TCRdb keeps only in-frame clones here, not all; method: immunoSEQ multiplex PCR. Clone size and V and J calls were adopted from that table, with D and trimming inferred from the DNA. The sample carries about 20,000 clones, approximately 92% recorded once. V and J are TRBV5-6 and TRBJ2-7; 7 bases map to TRBD2. Sequencing was performed on peripheral blood. The receptor comes from a man between 65 and 85 years old with active COVID-19. CDR3: CASSFRDYLFEQYF. In DNA form, the CDR3 reads TGTGCCAGCAGCTTCCGGGACTACCTGTTCGAGCAGTACTTC.